This T cell receptor (beta chain) was obtained from a study of control samples from healthy donors and cancer patients. The data were produced by immunoSEQ multiplex PCR, yet TCRdb's version contains in-frame clones alone and is incomplete. The sample consists of fewer than 110,000 clones, 75% to 90% of them appearing once. Germline CDR1 MGHDK, CDR2 SYGVNS. The V gene lost 6 bases and the J gene lost 2 bases, with 9 bases spanning the gap. The CDR3 covers 13 residues. Sample: blood. This clonotype was obtained from a man aged 30-40 years in good health. The V gene is TRBV25-1, the J gene TRBJ2-3; D might be TRBD2 (5 bases). The CDR3 nucleotides read TGTGCCAGCAGAGCGGAATACACAGATACGCAGTATTTT. Protein: CASRAEYTDTQYF.